A selection of T cell receptor beta chains follows, all from one sample in a study of vaccination and CD4 T cells after COVID-19. One entry per CDR3 protein, called by TCRdb with MiXCR from the PCR reads. The repertoire holds 10,000 to 15,000 distinct CDR3 sequences, with roughly four fifths as singletons. The antigens these receptors bind are not known. The specimen comprised CD4+ T cells from blood, cultured in vitro, sampled after SARS-CoV-2 vaccination. All receptors come from a human donor who received a COVID-19 vaccine. CDR3s include the opening cysteine and the closing phenylalanine or tryptophan. Each record gives: J gene, clone size, CDR3 length, V gene, D gene, CDR3 DNA, CDR3 protein. D genes are given only for firm matches. Size tells how often a clone was seen (once, few, many) or the class of an expanded clone, and some rows leave it out.

TRBJ2-1 | . | 14 | TRBV2 | TRBD2 | TGTGCCAGACAGGGACTAGCGGGGGGCAATGAGCAGTTCTTC | CARQGLAGGNEQFF
TRBJ2-4 | . | 11 | TRBV20-1 | . | TGCAGTGCCCCTAGGGGAGACATTCAGTACTTC | CSAPRGDIQYF
TRBJ1-3 | . | 16 | TRBV12-3/TRBV12-4 | . | TGTGCCAGCAGTTTAAAGGTCCAGAGCTCTGGAAACACCATATATTTT | CASSLKVQSSGNTIYF
TRBJ2-7 | . | 14 | TRBV11-3 | TRBD1 | TGTGCCAGCAGCTCCCGGGACAGCTCCTACGAGCAGTACTTC | CASSSRDSSYEQYF
TRBJ2-5 | . | 13 | TRBV5-1 | . | TGCGCCAGCAGCTCCAGGCTACAAGAGACCCAGTACTTC | CASSSRLQETQYF
TRBJ2-5 | . | 16 | TRBV30 | TRBD2 | TGTGCCTGGAGAGAGAGTAGCGGGGGGGCTTGGGAGACCCAGTACTTC | CAWRESSGGAWETQYF
TRBJ1-2 | few | 15 | TRBV7-3 | . | TGTGCCAGCAGCCCCGCCGGGACGGGGATAGATGGCTACACCTTC | CASSPAGTGIDGYTF
TRBJ1-4 | . | 17 | TRBV7-9 | . | TGTGCCAGCCGACCCTCGGGGAAGGACACAACTAATGAAAAACTGTTTTTT | CASRPSGKDTTNEKLFF
TRBJ1-1 | . | 14 | TRBV29-1 | . | TGCAGCGTAAGAGGGGGTCCCTTAAACACTGAAGCTTTCTTT | CSVRGGPLNTEAFF
TRBJ2-5 | . | 15 | TRBV20-1 | TRBD2 | TGCAGTGCTAATCCCCGACTAGCATCCGAGGAGACCCAGTACTTC | CSANPRLASEETQYF
TRBJ2-5 | . | 16 | TRBV24-1 | TRBD2 | TGTGCCACCAGTGACCCGGCGGCGGGGGGCCGGGAGACCCAGTACTTC | CATSDPAAGGRETQYF
TRBJ1-2 | . | 13 | TRBV19 | . | TGTGCCAGTAGTATAGGACGGTTGGCTGGCTACACCTTC | CASSIGRLAGYTF
TRBJ1-5 | . | 14 | TRBV19 | . | TGTGCCAGTAGTATAGGGACAAACAATCAGCCCCAGCATTTT | CASSIGTNNQPQHF
TRBJ2-3 | . | 15 | TRBV2 | TRBD2 | TGTGCCAGCACAGTGCTAGCGGGGGGCATGGATACGCAGTATTTT | CASTVLAGGMDTQYF
TRBJ1-1 | . | 13 | TRBV10-3 | . | TGTGCCATCAGCCGGGACGGGGGCGCTGAAGCTTTCTTT | CAISRDGGAEAFF
TRBJ2-2 | . | 14 | TRBV15 | . | TGTGCCACCAGCAGAGCAGGGAACACCGGGGAGCTGTTTTTT | CATSRAGNTGELFF
TRBJ2-7 | . | 20 | TRBV7-6 | TRBD1 | TGTGCCAGCAGCTTAGGGGAGCCGGGGACAGGGGCAGAGATCGGCTACGAGCAGTACTTC | CASSLGEPGTGAEIGYEQYF
TRBJ2-2 | . | 15 | TRBV12-3/TRBV12-4 | . | TGTGCCAGCAGTTTTCGACAGAGGAACACCGGGGAGCTGTTTTTT | CASSFRQRNTGELFF
TRBJ2-3 | . | 16 | TRBV5-4 | . | TGTGCCAGCAGCTTAACCCTGGGGGGCGGCACAGATACGCAGTATTTT | CASSLTLGGGTDTQYF
TRBJ2-3 | . | 16 | TRBV11-1 | . | TGTGCCAGCAGCCTAGGACGGACTCCCTACACAGATACGCAGTATTTT | CASSLGRTPYTDTQYF
TRBJ1-1 | . | 17 | TRBV27 | TRBD1 | TGTGCCAGCAGGGGACGGACAGGGAACGTCATGAACACTGAAGCTTTCTTT | CASRGRTGNVMNTEAFF
TRBJ1-2 | . | 18 | TRBV27 | . | TGCACCAGCAGTTTATCGGAGGATATCGGGGGACCTAACTATGGCTACACCTTC | CTSSLSEDIGGPNYGYTF
TRBJ2-1 | . | 12 | TRBV27 | . | TGTGCCAGCAGTATACTAGGGGGGGAGCAGTTCTTC | CASSILGGEQFF
TRBJ2-3 | once | 16 | TRBV20-1 | TRBD1 | TGCAGTGCCCAAAACCCACAGGGGGCTAACACAGATACGCAGTATTTT | CSAQNPQGANTDTQYF
TRBJ1-5 | . | 14 | TRBV2 | . | TGTGCCAGCAGTGAACAGGTTCTCAATCAGCCCCAGCATTTT | CASSEQVLNQPQHF
TRBJ2-7 | . | 14 | TRBV6-1 | TRBD1 | TGTGCCAGCAGAAAGGGACAGGGGATTTACGAGCAGTACTTC | CASRKGQGIYEQYF
TRBJ1-4 | . | 17 | TRBV27 | TRBD1 | TGTGCCAGCTGCCCCCCCGCCGGGGACAGGGTGAATGAAAAACTGTTTTTT | CASCPPAGDRVNEKLFF
TRBJ1-1 | . | 13 | TRBV7-2 | . | TGTGCCAGCAGCTTAGTACAGAACACTGAAGCTTTCTTT | CASSLVQNTEAFF
TRBJ2-7 | . | 13 | TRBV11-3 | . | TGTGCCAGCAGCCCAGGAAACTCCTACGAGCAGTACTTC | CASSPGNSYEQYF
TRBJ1-6 | few | 18 | TRBV12-3/TRBV12-4 | TRBD1 | TGTGCCAGCACCCGGACAGGGATCATGAGCTCCTATAATTCACCCCTCCACTTT | CASTRTGIMSSYNSPLHF
TRBJ1-6 | once | 14 | TRBV30 | . | TGTGCCTGGACTAGGAGCTCCTATGATTCACCCCTCCACTTT | CAWTRSSYDSPLHF